This T cell receptor beta chain derives from a study of T cells in Graves' hyperthyroidism and ophthalmopathy. Turning to the study itself: Peripheral blood was obtained at initial diagnosis, preceding any treatment.

This CDR3 comprises 17 residues. Trimming took off 5 bases at V and 0 bases at J, with 20 bases between the two ends. Germline V CDR1 and CDR2: DFQATT, SNEGSKA (reference sequence). Researchers barred patients who had uncontrolled infection, other autoimmune disease, pregnancy or lactation. Clinical symptoms, serum thyroxine and TRAb, thyroid ultrasound and orbital computed tomography were used for the diagnoses. The study's findings and limits: Researchers found most expanded thyroid clonotypes above 0.001 in blood as well.

This clonotype was observed many times. The antigen remains unidentified. Amplification targeted TCR beta CDR3 regions from RNA transcripts. TCR CDR3 underwent first-round RT-PCR with the HTBI primer set. TCRdb redid the calling of the multiplex PCR reads with MiXCR, one entry per CDR3 protein. Altogether around 600,000 distinct CDR3 sequences are present, roughly 15% being singletons, with the ten largest covering under 15%. The sequenced sample was blood. This chain links TRBV20-1 with TRBJ1-5; TRBD1 might be the D (5 bases). The clonotype originates from a woman aged 50 to 65 with Graves' ophthalmopathy. CDR3 sequence reads: CSAPDSNSFYSNQPQHF. CDR3 nucleotides: TGCAGTGCTCCCGACAGCAACTCCTTCTATAGCAATCAGCCCCAGCATTTT.